This T cell receptor (beta chain) appears in the sequencing data of a study of blood T cell repertoires in COVID-19. Study background: Collection of acute and convalescent COVID-19 samples took place in the United States, Italy and Spain. PBMCs, B-cell-depleted T cells, or T cells were the source of the cDNA or gDNA that made up the material.

Sequenced by immunoSEQ multiplex PCR; TCRdb stores in-frame clones only, minus some. There are some 140,000 clones in the sample; around 87% occur only once, and more than 2% lies in the top ten. The source of this sequence is a man between 65 and 80 years old with active COVID-19. Sequenced sample: peripheral blood.

The CDR3 DNA reads TGCGCCAGCAGCGAACGGACAGTGGACACCGGGGAGCTGTTTTTT. This encodes CASSERTVDTGELFF. This rearrangement joins TRBV5-1 to TRBJ2-2, with D perhaps matching TRBD1 (6 bases). V lost 4 bases and J 3 bases, leaving 13 bases between the germline ends. The CDR3 consists of 15 residues. Germline loops: CDR1 SGHRS, CDR2 YFSETQ.